This T cell receptor (beta chain) was observed in a study of identical twins. V lost 4 bases and J lost 4; bases outside the gene matches: 10. The CDR3 length is 15 residues. Germline loops: CDR1 SGDLS, CDR2 YYNGEE. Unique molecular identifiers were present on the cDNA, and a universal primer site came from template switching. MiXCR, run by TCRdb on the 5' RACE reads, gives a single entry per CDR3 protein. The table includes more than 400,000 distinct CDR3 sequences, roughly 15% detected once. This clonotype appeared a few times. These same data were also listed under a study on yellow fever vaccine responses in identical twins. Turning to that study: Reportedly, twins' vaccine T cell responses looked partly convergent and partly personalized.

The receptor was isolated from a woman aged 18-29 years in good health. Sequencing was carried out using CD4+ T cells sorted from blood. The genes are TRBV9 and TRBJ2-5, with 7 bases aligning to TRBD1. As DNA, the CDR3 is TGTGCCAGCAGCACCCAGACAGGGTTGGGAGAGACCCAGTACTTC. Residues: CASSTQTGLGETQYF.